The T cell receptor beta chain under discussion was sequenced for a study of T cells after yellow fever vaccination. They built TCR cDNA with 5'RACE template switching, a step that put in a universal primer site and UMIs. TCRdb re-analysed the 5' RACE reads in MiXCR, keeping a single row per CDR3 protein. The data contain over 65,000 distinct CDR3 sequences, 10% to 15% of them seen just once; the ten biggest clones take up about 26%. CDR1 LNHDA and CDR2 SQIVND come from the germline V gene (reference sequence). V was pared by 3 bases and J by 0 bases, with 3 bases of the junction left unmatched. The CDR3 spans 15 residues. Findings and caveats of the study: Peak timing came faster in the weaker secondary response, day 5 versus 15. Overlap between CD4 and CD8 compartments was detected for a small share of clonotypes.

This clonotype occurred a few times. Sequenced here: CD8+ T cells not binding an NS4B(214-222) dextramer, sorted from PBMCs, sampled 21 days after the first yellow fever vaccination. V is TRBV19 and J is TRBJ2-7; 9 bases fit TRBD1. The sequence was obtained from a man between 18 and 29 years old who received the YFV17D yellow fever vaccine. The CDR3 region has the DNA TGTGCCAGTAGTATGGGGACAGGGTCCTCCTACGAGCAGTACTTC. Amino acids: CASSMGTGSSYEQYF.